These 20 T cell receptor beta chains originate from one sample sequenced in a study of cytomegalovirus exposure and HLA in healthy donors. It was with 60 Vbeta and 13 Jbeta primers that the PCR ran. The repertoire was sequenced with immunoSEQ multiplex PCR; TCRdb's copy has only in-frame clones and lacks some. The repertoire shows 150,000 or so clones; the top ten hold around 1.6%. The sample consisted of PBMCs. The origin of the receptors is a woman aged 45-65 years in good health and CMV-seronegative.

The rearrangement joins TRBV29-1 to TRBJ2-7; 7 positions match TRBD2. The CDR3 spans 15 residues. Losses at the gene ends were 7 bases for V and 2 bases for J; bases not matched to a gene: 14. CDR1 SQVTM and CDR2 ANQGSEA come from the germline V gene. CDR3 region: CSATSLRGVTYEQYF. As DNA, the CDR3 is TGCAGCGCCACCTCCCTTCGGGGGGTTACCTACGAGCAGTACTTC.

The chain combines TRBV4-2 with TRBJ1-5, with D perhaps matching TRBD1 (5 bases). CDR3 length equals 16 residues. Per germline, CDR1 LGHNA and CDR2 YNFKEQ. Trimming removed 2 bases from V and 1 base from J, with 12 bases in between. This CDR3 is CASSQTWGDSNQPQHF. In DNA form, the CDR3 reads TGTGCCAGCAGCCAAACATGGGGGGACAGCAATCAGCCCCAGCATTTT.

CDR3: CASSEVMLRSVDYGYTF. CDR3 bases: TGTGCCAGCTCTGAAGTTATGCTTAGGAGCGTCGACTATGGCTACACCTTC. The V gene is TRBV18, the J gene TRBJ1-2, with no clear D. The V gene lost 6 bases and the J gene lost 3 bases, with 23 bases spanning the gap. This CDR3 spans 17 amino acids. Looked up from germline, CDR1 is KGHSH and CDR2 is LQKENI.

The rearrangement uses TRBV7-9 and TRBJ2-3; 9 bases line up with TRBD2. There are 16 residues in the CDR3. The germline V gene encodes CDR1 SEHNR and CDR2 FQNEAQ (reference sequence). With V trimmed by 5 bases and J by 6 bases, 12 bases remained unmatched. The CDR3 region is CASSPLGTSSRDTQYF. In nucleotides, the CDR3 is TGTGCCAGCAGCCCCCTGGGGACTAGCAGTAGGGATACGCAGTATTTT.

The V and J genes are TRBV4-1 and TRBJ2-2, with a weak D call TRBD1 (5 bases). The length of the CDR3 is 14 residues. CDR1 and CDR2 (germline): MGHRA, YSYEKL. V lost 2 bases and J 6 bases, leaving 10 bases between the germline ends. CDR3 coding DNA: TGCGCCAGCAGCCAATTTCAGGGCCCCGGGGAGCTGTTTTTT. Translated, it gives CASSQFQGPGELFF.

The chain combines TRBV7-3 with TRBJ1-1; 8 bases match TRBD1. This CDR3 has 17 residues. The V gene's germline CDR1 is SGHTA and CDR2 FQGTGA. V was clipped by 5 bases and J by 6 bases; unmatched bases: 17. The CDR3 here is CASSASGTGNWGAEAFF. The CDR3 DNA sequence: TGTGCCAGCAGCGCATCCGGGACAGGCAACTGGGGGGCTGAAGCTTTCTTT.

The chain joins TRBV27 to TRBJ2-7; 10 bases align to TRBD1. V dropped 4 bases and J dropped 5; count of bases not matched to a gene: 5. Germline V gene lookup returns CDR1 MNHEY and CDR2 SMNVEV (reference sequence). The CDR3 has 14 residues. In nucleotides, the CDR3 is TGTGCCAGCAGTTCCCGGACAGGGGGTCACGAGCAGTACTTC. This encodes CASSSRTGGHEQYF.

This sequence joins TRBV5-8 and TRBJ2-3; TRBD1 matches 7 bases. Germline CDR1 and CDR2: SGHTS and YDEGEE. Trimming at V came to 4 bases and at J to 10 bases, leaving 18 bases not matched to a gene. The CDR3 loop spans 16 amino acids. The CDR3 DNA follows: TGTGCCAGCAGCGAAAGCGGACAGGCAAAGGGATCTGCGCAGTATTTT. Its protein is CASSESGQAKGSAQYF.

V usage is TRBV2 and J usage is TRBJ2-7; D gene uncertain. Trimming stripped 4 bases from V and 3 bases from J, with 4 bases between. The CDR3 is 11 residues long. Per the germline V gene, CDR1 is SNHLY and CDR2 is FYNNEI. The CDR3 nucleotides are TGTGCCAGCAGTGCTAACTACGAGCAGTACTTC. Amino acid sequence: CASSANYEQYF.

With respect to this clone: Other DNA sequences in this sample translate to the same CDR3. The J gene is TRBJ1-1, the V gene TRBV13; no definite D call. Deletions cut 6 bases from V and 1 base from J, with 15 bases between. Germline loops: CDR1 PRHDT, CDR2 FYEKMQ (reference sequence). The CDR3 has 15 amino acids. In DNA form, the CDR3 reads TGTGCCAGCAGTCCCATGGGAGGTAAGAACACTGAAGCTTTCTTT. Translated, it gives CASSPMGGKNTEAFF.

This chain joins TRBV6-1 and TRBJ1-1, with 7 nucleotides matching TRBD1. The trim removed 8 bases at V and 3 bases at J, leaving 6 bases unmatched. Per germline, CDR1 MNHNS and CDR2 SASEGT. The CDR3 covers 13 residues. This CDR3 is CASGRQGYTEAFF. CDR3 sequence (DNA): TGTGCCAGCGGCCGACAGGGATACACTGAAGCTTTCTTT.

The chain links TRBV30 to TRBJ1-5, with 8 bases identical to TRBD1. CDR1 GTSNPN and CDR2 SVGIG come from the germline V gene (reference sequence). The CDR3 sequence is 17 residues long. V dropped 0 bases and J dropped 0; count of bases not matched to a gene: 7. The CDR3 here is CAWSVGRTGNSNQPQHF. CDR3 nucleotide sequence: TGTGCCTGGAGTGTAGGCAGGACAGGGAATAGCAATCAGCCCCAGCATTTT.

The genes are TRBV27 and TRBJ2-7; TRBD1 aligns across 9 bases. The junction had 2 bases not matched to a gene; V was cut back by 5 bases and J by 6 bases. Germline CDR1 and CDR2: MNHEY and SMNVEV (reference sequence). The CDR3 extends over 12 amino acids. For the CDR3, the DNA is TGTGCCAGCAGTGGACAGGGGCTCGAGCAGTACTTC. It encodes CASSGQGLEQYF.

The chain recombines TRBV7-3 with TRBJ2-2; the match to TRBD1 covers 7 bases. Germline V gene lookup returns CDR1 SGHTA and CDR2 FQGTGA. The V and J ends lost 5 bases and 8 bases, in that order; junction bases with no gene match: 2. CDR3 length: 12 amino acids. The CDR3 loop reads CASSPTGGELFF. CDR3 nucleotides: TGTGCCAGCAGCCCGACAGGGGGGGAGCTGTTTTTT.

V gene TRBV7-3 combines with J gene TRBJ2-6, with a tentative D call TRBD1 (6 bases). CDR1 is SGHTA, CDR2 FQGTGA, per germline. The CDR3 has 13 amino acids. V dropped 5 bases and J dropped 13 bases, with 15 bases sitting between them. CDR3 sequence: CASSPGTSRVLTF. CDR3 DNA: TGTGCCAGCAGCCCCGGGACAAGCCGGGTCCTGACTTTC.

The chain joins TRBV30 to TRBJ2-1, with TRBD2 matching over 9 bases. Per germline, CDR1 GTSNPN and CDR2 SVGIG (reference sequence). J lost 1 base, V lost 4 bases, and 2 bases had no gene match. The CDR3 has 14 amino acids. This chain's CDR3 is CAWNSGRSYNEQFF. As DNA, the CDR3 is TGTGCCTGGAATAGCGGGAGATCCTACAATGAGCAGTTCTTC.

The V and J genes are TRBV5-4 and TRBJ2-7, with 8 bases matching TRBD1. Germline values: CDR1 SGHNT, CDR2 YYREEE (reference sequence). The CDR3 runs to 16 residues. V was pared by 2 bases and J by 2 bases, with 9 bases of the junction left unmatched. The CDR3: CASSFHRGQGPYEQYF. CDR3 nucleotides: TGTGCCAGCAGCTTCCACCGAGGACAGGGACCCTACGAGCAGTACTTC.

The chain couples TRBV4-3 to TRBJ2-7, with unresolved D. Trimming left V 2 bases short and J 4 bases short, with 9 bases between. The CDR3 consists of 13 residues. Germline loops: CDR1 LGHNA, CDR2 YSLEER. DNA for the CDR3: TGCGCCAGCAGCCAACAGACATCTTACGAGCAGTACTTC. Translating it yields CASSQQTSYEQYF.

The J gene is TRBJ2-7, the V gene TRBV15; maybe TRBD1 (5 bases). Trimming shortened V by 0 bases and J by 7 bases, and 10 bases separated the two germline ends. Per germline, CDR1 LNHNV and CDR2 YYDKDF (reference sequence). The length of the CDR3 is 13 residues. The CDR3 is CATSRDPREEQYF. The CDR3 bases are TGTGCCACCAGCAGAGATCCCAGGGAAGAGCAGTACTTC.

This rearrangement joins TRBV9 to TRBJ2-7, with TRBD1 matching 7 bases. Unmatched junction bases numbered 13, after V lost 3 bases and J lost 7 bases. This CDR3 has 15 amino acids. Looked up from germline, CDR1 is SGDLS and CDR2 is YYNGEE. CDR3 protein: CASSGPRDSLGEQYF. The CDR3 DNA reads as TGTGCCAGCAGCGGTCCCCGGGACAGTCTGGGAGAGCAGTACTTC.